This passage covers 3 T cell receptor beta chains from one sample sequenced in a study of shared clonotypes between healthy human individuals (dated by TCRdb to 2018 to 2021). To prepare the library, the immunoSEQ multiplex PCR assay was applied. TCRdb took this table from immuneACCESS and kept in-frame rearrangements with V and J called. Such tables lack part of the clones; where checked against another copy, unresolved V genes explain under half of the gap, and the rest is unexplained. The sample records about 2.4 million clones, approximately 94% of which are singletons. Together, the top ten hold about 0.13% of the sample. Material: naive CD4+ T cells sorted from blood. The cell subset or site label for this specimen denotes: CD45RA+ positively selected. The receptor set was obtained from a man younger than 30 in good health.

The V gene is TRBV19, the J gene TRBJ1-6; D unresolved. CDR1 LNHDA and CDR2 SQIVND come from the germline V gene (reference sequence). Trimming pared 6 bases from V and 6 bases from J, leaving 15 bases between. The CDR3 is 15 amino acids. Here the CDR3 DNA reads TGTGCCAGTAGGAGGAGAGTACGGGGTAATTCACCCCTCCACTTT. Translating gives CASRRRVRGNSPLHF.

This clone appeared a single time. Distinct nucleotide sequences in the sample also encode this CDR3. The chain has TRBV6-4 and TRBJ2-3, with 8 bases lining up with TRBD2. Trimming at V came to 0 bases and at J to 1 base, leaving 0 bases not matched to a gene. Germline-derived CDR1 and CDR2 are MRHNA and SNTAGT. The length of the CDR3 is 15 residues. CDR3 sequence (DNA): TGTGCCAGCAGTGACTCCGGGGGGGGCACAGATACGCAGTATTTT. This gives the protein CASSDSGGGTDTQYF.

This chain joins TRBV15 and TRBJ1-4, with 8 bases identical to TRBD1. V was clipped by 6 bases and J by 7 bases; unmatched bases: 10. This CDR3 comprises 15 residues. From germline, CDR1 is LNHNV and CDR2 YYDKDF (reference sequence). The CDR3 sequence is CATRGGRGQGEKLFF. The CDR3 DNA follows: TGTGCCACCAGAGGGGGCAGGGGGCAGGGTGAAAAACTGTTTTTT.